This T cell receptor (beta chain) came from a study of beta chain features in type 1 diabetes. Study-level results: TCRB CDR3 length was moderately but significantly reduced in all four CD4+ subsets of Type 1 diabetes patients.

Naive, central memory, regulatory and stem cell-like memory cells within the CD4+ compartment were sorted using CD45RO/CCR7/CD25/CD127/CD95/CD27. cDNA synthesis used the whole RNA isolate, giving expressed TCRB sequences. Sequencing used immunoSEQ multiplex PCR; TCRdb keeps in-frame clones, though not all of them. This sample has a few hundred thousand clones; under 20% occur once, and the top ten carry about 0.08%. Germline-derived CDR1 and CDR2 are SGHTA and FQGNSA. The CDR3 loop spans 16 amino acids. V dropped 4 bases and J dropped 5 bases, with 20 bases sitting between them. Concerning this clone itself: What it recognizes is unknown.

The sequenced sample was naive CD4+ T cells from blood. The chain is built from TRBV7-2 and TRBJ2-5, with D possibly being TRBD1 (5 bases). The TCR originated in a man aged 30 to 45 with type 1 diabetes. The CDR3 region is CASSSLGPGPRETQYF. The CDR3 nucleotides read TGTGCCAGCAGCTCTCTGGGTCCAGGGCCTAGGGAGACCCAGTACTTC.